This entry lists 31 T cell receptor beta chains sequenced from one sample in a study of cytomegalovirus exposure and HLA in healthy donors. Produced via immunoSEQ multiplex PCR; TCRdb's table is partial and in-frame only. The sample yields hundreds of thousands of clones, around 87% seen once. Material for sequencing was PBMCs. Every receptor here comes from a woman aged 18-30 years in good health and CMV-seropositive.

In this sample, this clone turned up once. This chain links TRBV5-1 with TRBJ1-3; D call uncertain. The CDR3 runs to 13 residues. The V end was cut by 5 bases, the J end by 2 bases, with 8 bases between. Germline assignment: CDR1 SGHRS and CDR2 YFSETQ. This chain's CDR3 is CASSEGAGNTIYF. CDR3 DNA sequence: TGCGCCAGCAGTGAGGGAGCTGGAAACACCATATATTTT.

This chain connects TRBV5-1 to TRBJ1-1; TRBD1 is a possible D gene (5 bases). V was trimmed by 2 bases and J by 6 bases, leaving 8 bases between them. Germline V gene data show CDR1 as SGHRS and CDR2 as YFSETQ. The CDR3 totals 12 residues. This chain's CDR3 is CASSFGGAEAFF. The DNA of the CDR3 is TGCGCCAGCAGCTTTGGAGGGGCTGAAGCTTTCTTT.

This chain joins TRBV10-3 and TRBJ2-1; D is perhaps TRBD2 (6 bases). Trimming shortened V by 7 bases and J by 4 bases, and 14 bases separated the two germline ends. This CDR3 contains 14 residues. Germline CDR1 ENHRY, CDR2 SYGVKD. As DNA, the CDR3 is TGTGCCATCACCGGGACTCAGAATTACAATGAGCAGTTCTTC. It encodes CAITGTQNYNEQFF.

This clone came up a few times. The rearrangement joins TRBV6-1 to TRBJ2-7; maybe TRBD2 (6 bases). The germline CDR1 and CDR2 sequences are MNHNS and SASEGT. Trimming pared 2 bases from V and 5 bases from J, leaving 13 bases between. CDR3 size: 14 residues. CDR3 sequence (DNA): TGTGCCAGCAGTGAATCAATGGAGGGCCACGAGCAGTACTTC. It codes for CASSESMEGHEQYF.

With respect to this clone: This is likely a read error, given that the CDR3 carries no conserved phenylalanine or tryptophan at its end. It is unclear where the CDR3 begins or ends on the DNA, so no DNA is shown, and the CDR3 is as TCRdb lists it. This chain joins TRBV7-9 and TRBJ1-1; no check of the table's D call, TRBD1, against the DNA was made. The CDR3 has 11 amino acids, counting both end residues. Germline V gene data show CDR1 as SEHNR and CDR2 as FQNEAQ (reference sequence). The CDR3 loop is CASSFGQGPFE.

This chain uses TRBV30 with TRBJ1-5; D is ambiguous. The CDR3 extends over 14 amino acids. Between the trimmed V and J ends, which lost 0 bases and 4 bases, there was a span of 10 bases. Germline V gene data show CDR1 as GTSNPN and CDR2 as SVGIG (reference sequence). CDR3 nucleotides: TGTGCCTGGAGTGTACACGAGGGAAATCAGCCCCAGCATTTT. Translation gives CAWSVHEGNQPQHF.

The chain couples TRBV7-9 to TRBJ2-1, with 9 bases fitting TRBD1. With 5 bases clipped from V and 5 bases from J, the junction kept 7 bases outside the gene matches. The CDR3 is 15 residues long. Germline CDR1 is SEHNR and CDR2 is FQNEAQ (reference sequence). For the CDR3, the DNA is TGTGCCAGCAGCCCAACCCGGGACAGGGACAATGAGCAGTTCTTC. Translated: CASSPTRDRDNEQFF.

The chain links TRBV10-2 to TRBJ2-3; D might be TRBD2 (5 bases). This CDR3 comprises 12 residues. From germline, CDR1 is WSHSY and CDR2 SAAADI. Trimming took 10 bases from V and 2 from J, leaving 10 bases between them. CDR3 DNA: TGCGCCACGAGGGCTTACACAGATACGCAGTATTTT. As protein: CATRAYTDTQYF.

In this sample, this clone turned up once. This sequence joins TRBV7-2 and TRBJ1-5, with a possible D match to TRBD1 (5 bases). This CDR3 spans 16 amino acids. The germline gives CDR1 SGHTA, CDR2 FQGNSA. V lost 2 bases and J 4 bases, leaving 15 bases between the germline ends. The CDR3, as DNA: TGTGCCAGCAGCTTACGTGGGGCGCAGCAAAATCAGCCCCAGCATTTT. Translation: CASSLRGAQQNQPQHF.

The chain couples TRBV27 to TRBJ2-1; D gene unclear. Germline loops: CDR1 MNHEY, CDR2 SMNVEV (reference sequence). V was clipped by 10 bases and J by 2 bases, with 15 bases between them. The CDR3 has 14 residues. CDR3: CATRSAATYNEQFF. The CDR3 DNA reads as TGTGCCACAAGGTCTGCGGCAACCTACAATGAGCAGTTCTTC.

The chain links TRBV5-6 to TRBJ2-3; 9 bases agree with TRBD2. This CDR3 contains 15 residues. CDR1 SGHDT and CDR2 YYEEEE come from the germline V gene. Losses at the gene ends were 3 bases for V and 0 bases for J; bases not matched to a gene: 2. CDR3 sequence reads: CASSSTSGSTDTQYF. CDR3 DNA: TGTGCCAGCAGCTCGACTAGCGGAAGCACAGATACGCAGTATTTT.

This chain connects TRBV6-6 to TRBJ1-2, with 7 bases fitting TRBD1. V lost 6 bases and J lost 8; bases outside the gene matches: 15. Germline CDR1 and CDR2: MNHNY and SVGAGI (reference sequence). This CDR3 is 15 amino acids long. The chain's CDR3 is CASRPGTATPGGYTF. Here the CDR3 DNA reads TGTGCCAGCAGGCCTGGGACAGCGACCCCTGGGGGCTACACCTTC.

The chain uses TRBV7-9 and TRBJ2-1; 7 positions match TRBD2. CDR3 size: 17 residues. V gave up 1 base and J gave up 2 bases; unmatched junction bases: 8. Germline V gene data show CDR1 as SEHNR and CDR2 as FQNEAQ (reference sequence). The CDR3: CASSLGPSAGPYNEQFF. In DNA, the CDR3 is TGTGCCAGCAGCTTAGGTCCCTCAGCGGGACCCTACAATGAGCAGTTCTTC.

The chain recombines TRBV28 with TRBJ2-7; 7 bases line up with TRBD1. CDR3 length: 14 amino acids. V gave up 6 bases and J gave up 7 bases; unmatched junction bases: 12. CDR1 and CDR2 (germline): MDHEN, SYDVKM. The DNA of the CDR3 is TGTGCCAGCAGATACCTCACAGGGGCTTATGAGCAGTACTTC. Its translation is CASRYLTGAYEQYF.

The chain couples TRBV25-1 to TRBJ2-1, with D perhaps TRBD2 (6 bases). CDR1 is MGHDK, CDR2 SYGVNS, per germline. V dropped 6 bases and J dropped 15 bases, with 15 bases sitting between them. The CDR3 is 11 residues long. The chain's CDR3 is CASSETRRLFF. The CDR3 nucleotides are TGTGCCAGCAGCGAGACTAGGAGGCTGTTCTTC.

This clone came up once. This rearrangement joins TRBV5-1 to TRBJ1-1, with D uncertain. Looked up from germline, CDR1 is SGHRS and CDR2 is YFSETQ. Trimming took 4 bases from V and 8 from J, leaving 15 bases between them. The CDR3 extends over 13 amino acids. The CDR3 spells CASSLRPGGEAFF. CDR3 coding DNA: TGCGCCAGCAGCCTAAGGCCCGGCGGAGAAGCTTTCTTT.

The chain has TRBV30 and TRBJ2-6, with D hard to call. The CDR3 consists of 14 residues. Germline assignment: CDR1 GTSNPN and CDR2 SVGIG (reference sequence). V gave up 2 bases and J gave up 0 bases, with 5 bases separating them. The CDR3 DNA follows: TGTGCCTGGAGTCCATTCTCTGGGGCCAACGTCCTGACTTTC. Translated: CAWSPFSGANVLTF.

The chain joins TRBV2 to TRBJ1-2; the match to TRBD1 covers 7 bases. V was pared by 4 bases and J by 4 bases, with 3 bases of the junction left unmatched. Germline values: CDR1 SNHLY, CDR2 FYNNEI. There are 13 residues in the CDR3. CDR3 amino acids: CASSGQGGYGYTF. The CDR3 bases are TGTGCCAGCAGTGGACAGGGCGGCTATGGCTACACCTTC.

V is TRBV4-1 and J is TRBJ1-1, with D hard to call. The CDR3 consists of 14 residues. V was clipped by 1 base and J by 1 base, with 7 bases between them. Germline values: CDR1 MGHRA, CDR2 YSYEKL. CDR3 nucleotide sequence: TGCGCCAGCAGCCAAGGTTTGAGGAACACTGAAGCTTTCTTT. Translating it yields CASSQGLRNTEAFF.

The rearrangement uses TRBV7-9 and TRBJ2-1; 9 nucleotides match TRBD2. The CDR3 loop spans 16 amino acids. Germline trimming cut 11 bases from V and 1 base from J; bases unmatched to any gene: 12. Germline CDR1 SEHNR, CDR2 FQNEAQ (reference sequence). The CDR3 DNA reads TGTGCCTCCCCGGGAGCTAGCGGGGCGTCCTACAATGAGCAGTTCTTC. It codes for CASPGASGASYNEQFF.

This clone has just a few counts. The chain links TRBV19 to TRBJ2-7; 7 bases align to TRBD2. Germline V CDR1 and CDR2: LNHDA, SQIVND (reference sequence). Germline trimming cut 11 bases from V and 7 bases from J; bases unmatched to any gene: 14. The CDR3 spans 13 residues. The chain's CDR3 is CACREAGTGEQYF. The CDR3 bases are TGTGCCTGCCGCGAAGCGGGAACAGGTGAGCAGTACTTC.

This clone was picked up one time. J is TRBJ2-3 and V is TRBV5-1; 7 nucleotides align to TRBD2. The CDR3 is 18 residues long. CDR1 and CDR2 (germline): SGHRS, YFSETQ. J gave up 0 bases and V 1 base, and 11 bases lay outside the gene matches. The CDR3, as DNA: TGCGCCAGCAGCTTGCGGGGGGTTGGCACCACTAGCACAGATACGCAGTATTTT. The encoded protein is CASSLRGVGTTSTDTQYF.

The chain couples TRBV27 to TRBJ2-1, with TRBD1 identical over 8 bases. Per germline, CDR1 MNHEY and CDR2 SMNVEV (reference sequence). Trimming removed 5 bases from V and 11 bases from J; junction bases left unmatched: 8. This CDR3 has 13 residues. For the CDR3, the DNA is TGTGCCAGCAGTCCCCGCCGGGACAGGAAGCAGTTCTTC. Residues: CASSPRRDRKQFF.

This chain joins TRBV28 and TRBJ2-7, with 11 bases identical to TRBD1. The CDR3 extends over 14 amino acids. Germline V lookup: CDR1 MDHEN, CDR2 SYDVKM. J gave up 2 bases and V 6 bases, and 3 bases lay outside the gene matches. This chain's CDR3 is CASSRDRGTYEQYF. CDR3 sequence (DNA): TGTGCCAGCAGCCGGGACAGGGGGACCTACGAGCAGTACTTC.

The rearrangement joins TRBV4-1 to TRBJ2-7; 7 positions match TRBD1. The CDR3 consists of 14 residues. Trimming took 4 bases from V and 2 from J; bases not matched to a gene: 5. Germline CDR1 and CDR2: MGHRA and YSYEKL. The CDR3 sequence: CASSPVGQTYEQYF. CDR3 in DNA: TGCGCCAGCAGCCCCGTGGGACAGACCTACGAGCAGTACTTC.

The chain uses TRBV30 and TRBJ2-7; tentative D call: TRBD2 (6 bases). This CDR3 has 13 amino acids. Trimming took off 4 bases at V and 0 bases at J, with 10 bases between the two ends. CDR1 and CDR2 (germline): GTSNPN, SVGIG (reference sequence). The CDR3 coding sequence is TGTGCCTGGAAGGGCGGGACCTCCTACGAGCAGTACTTC. Its protein is CAWKGGTSYEQYF.

This chain joins TRBV28 and TRBJ2-7; 7 bases fit TRBD1. This CDR3 is built from 16 residues. Germline V gene lookup returns CDR1 MDHEN and CDR2 SYDVKM. The junction had 11 bases not matched to a gene; V was cut back by 4 bases and J by 2 bases. The CDR3 DNA is TGTGCCAGCAGTTCTCCCCGGACAGGATCTCCCTACGAGCAGTACTTC. Its translation is CASSSPRTGSPYEQYF. The variable domain in full, with the rest retrieved from reference TRBV28 and TRBJ2-7, is DVKVTQSSRYLVKRTGEKVFLECVQDMDHENMFWYRQDPGLGLRLIYFSYDVKMKEKGDIPEGYSVSREKKERFSLILESASTNQTSMYLCASSSPRTGSPYEQYFGPGTRLTVT.

This chain connects TRBV6-1 to TRBJ2-1; D uncertain. CDR3 size: 13 residues. From germline, CDR1 is MNHNS and CDR2 SASEGT. The V end was cut by 4 bases, the J end by 6 bases, with 10 bases between. The CDR3 DNA is TGTGCCAGCAGTGGGTCCAGGTTCAATGAGCAGTTCTTC. Encoded protein: CASSGSRFNEQFF.

The chain has TRBV27 and TRBJ2-3; 11 positions match TRBD2. The V gene end was trimmed by 4 bases and the J gene end by 5 bases; junction bases not matched to a gene: 8. CDR3 length equals 16 residues. Germline assignment: CDR1 MNHEY and CDR2 SMNVEV (reference sequence). The CDR3 is CASSYPSGRLGDTQYF. The DNA for the CDR3 is TGTGCCAGCAGTTATCCTAGCGGGAGGTTAGGAGATACGCAGTATTTT.

The rearrangement links TRBV5-1 to TRBJ1-3, with no clear D. The CDR3 loop spans 13 amino acids. Trimming took off 1 base at V and 0 bases at J, with 2 bases between the two ends. Germline-derived CDR1 and CDR2 are SGHRS and YFSETQ. The CDR3 reads CASSLLSGNTIYF. The CDR3 DNA reads TGCGCCAGCAGCTTGCTCTCTGGAAACACCATATATTTT.

This clone was detected a few times. V and J are TRBV28 and TRBJ2-2; TRBD1 matches 10 bases. The CDR3 contains 16 residues. The ends lost 3 bases at V and 3 bases at J; junction bases unmatched: 4. CDR1 MDHEN and CDR2 SYDVKM come from the germline V gene. The CDR3 DNA reads TGTGCCAGCAGTTTTACCGGGACAGGGGACACCGGGGAGCTGTTTTTT. Its protein is CASSFTGTGDTGELFF.